Listed below are T cell receptor beta chains from one sample, sequenced in a study of blood T cell repertoires in COVID-19. The assay was immunoSEQ multiplex PCR, and TCRdb's table has in-frame clones only and misses some. The sample has 200,000 to 300,000 clones; 80% to 90% are singletons. Sequencing was performed on PBMCs or T cells enriched from blood (not recorded which). The receptor source for this set is a woman in her thirties who had recovered from COVID-19. Each CDR3 is given with its conserved first and last residue. D genes are given only for firm matches. The size of a clone is reported for some rows only, either as once, few or many, or as a class for expanded clones.

>NA|TRBV7-8|TRBJ1-1|NA
TGTGCCAGCAGCTCATTGGCCGCAGGGGAGGGAGCTTTCTTT
CASSSLAAGEGAFF
>NA|TRBV4-3|TRBJ2-1|TRBD1
TGCGCCAGCAGCCATGGGTTTAGGGACAGGGACAATGAGCAGTTCTTC
CASSHGFRDRDNEQFF
>NA|TRBV9|TRBJ2-7|TRBD2
TGTGCCAGCAGCACCAGGACTAGCGGGATTCACGAGCAGTACTTC
CASSTRTSGIHEQYF
>few|TRBV28|TRBJ1-4|NA
TGTGCCAGCAGTTTAGCGGGGGCGTCAGACGAAAAACTGTTTTTT
CASSLAGASDEKLFF
>NA|TRBV6-5|TRBJ1-2|TRBD1
TGTGCCACGATCCGGACAGGGGTAGATGGCTACACCTTC
CATIRTGVDGYTF
>NA|TRBV6-5|TRBJ1-1|NA
TGTGCCAGCAGTTACTCATCTACACCTCTAGTTGTAGCTTTCTTT
CASSYSSTPLVVAFF
>NA|TRBV24-1|TRBJ2-3|TRBD1
TGTGCCACCAGTGAGGGGACAGGGGCCACAGATACGCAGTATTTT
CATSEGTGATDTQYF
>NA|TRBV6-5|TRBJ1-2|TRBD1
TGTGCCAGCAGTTCGGACAGGGAGGGCTACACCTTC
CASSSDREGYTF
>NA|TRBV7-3|TRBJ1-3|NA
TGTGCCAGCAGCTTAACAGGGGGAAATGGAAACACCATATATTTT
CASSLTGGNGNTIYF
>few|TRBV2|TRBJ1-1|NA
TGTGCCAGAAGACCCCCGCCTACCGGTGCGATGACAGGCCCTTATTTCATGAACACTGAAGCTTTCTTT
CARRPPPTGAMTGPYFMNTEAFF
>NA|TRBV5-1|TRBJ2-1|NA
TGCGCCAGCACCACCCCATCGGGGTACAATGAGCAGTTCTTC
CASTTPSGYNEQFF
>NA|TRBV7-2|TRBJ1-2|NA
TGTGCCAGCAGCCCATGGGGGGGGGCTGGTGGCTACACCTTC
CASSPWGGAGGYTF
>NA|TRBV18|TRBJ2-1|TRBD2
TGTGCCAGCTCCCCCTCATGGGCGGGAGTGGGCAATGAGCAGTTCTTC
CASSPSWAGVGNEQFF
>NA|TRBV9|TRBJ2-6|NA
TGTGCCAGCAATGCAGGGGACTCTGGGGCCAACGTCCTGACTTTC
CASNAGDSGANVLTF
>NA|TRBV7-8|TRBJ1-1|NA
TGTGCCAGCAGCTTAAGGAGGAACACTGAAGCTTTCTTT
CASSLRRNTEAFF
>NA|TRBV24-1|TRBJ2-5|NA
TGTGCCACCAGTGGGACGGGGAGGAAGACCCAGTACTTC
CATSGTGRKTQYF
>few|TRBV7-2|TRBJ2-5|NA
TGTGCCAGCAGCTTAAACAGGGCGGAAGAGACCCAGTACTTC
CASSLNRAEETQYF